A selection of T cell receptor beta chains follows, all from one sample in a study of T cell responses to AZD1222 COVID-19 vaccine. Sequencing used immunoSEQ multiplex PCR; TCRdb keeps in-frame clones, though not all of them. The sample contains 85,000 to 100,000 clones, roughly nine tenths of which appear only once. The specimen was peripheral blood, collected 28 days after the second AZD1222 dose. The receptors here all came from an adult who received the AZD1222 COVID-19 vaccine. The CDR3 runs from the conserved cysteine through the conserved F or W. The D gene is left open where the match is weak.

D gene: -; CDR3 length: 16; J gene: TRBJ1-5; V gene: TRBV19; CDR3 DNA: TGTGCCAGTAGTATTTCTGGCGGTAGGGTGGTTCAGCCCCAGCATTTT; CDR3 protein: CASSISGGRVVQPQHF
D gene: TRBD1; CDR3 length: 13; J gene: TRBJ1-1; V gene: TRBV29-1; CDR3 DNA: TGCAGCGCCCCGGGCCCAGGGGGCACTGAAGCTTTCTTT; CDR3 protein: CSAPGPGGTEAFF
D gene: TRBD2; CDR3 length: 15; J gene: TRBJ2-3; V gene: TRBV28; CDR3 DNA: TGTGCCAGCAGTCCAGCGGGAGGGCCTGCAGATACGCAGTATTTT; CDR3 protein: CASSPAGGPADTQYF
D gene: -; CDR3 length: 15; J gene: TRBJ1-1; V gene: TRBV11-3; CDR3 DNA: TGTGCCAGCAGCCCTGGTGGGCAATGGGACGCTGAAGCTTTCTTT; CDR3 protein: CASSPGGQWDAEAFF
D gene: TRBD1; CDR3 length: 13; J gene: TRBJ2-7; V gene: TRBV29-1; CDR3 DNA: TGCAGCGTGAGGACAGGGAACCCTTACGAGCAGTACTTC; CDR3 protein: CSVRTGNPYEQYF
D gene: -; CDR3 length: 15; J gene: TRBJ2-2; V gene: TRBV5-6; CDR3 DNA: TGTGCCAGCAGCAACCCTGCGGGCGTCCCCGGGGAGCTGTTTTTT; CDR3 protein: CASSNPAGVPGELFF
D gene: TRBD1; CDR3 length: 15; J gene: TRBJ1-2; V gene: TRBV7-2; CDR3 DNA: TGTGCCAGCAGCTTAGAGGACAGGGCTGGGTATGGCTACACCTTC; CDR3 protein: CASSLEDRAGYGYTF
D gene: -; CDR3 length: 11; J gene: TRBJ1-2; V gene: TRBV6-5; CDR3 DNA: TGTGCCAGCCGGACGGACATAGGCTACACCTTC; CDR3 protein: CASRTDIGYTF
D gene: -; CDR3 length: 14; J gene: TRBJ1-1; V gene: TRBV5-1; CDR3 DNA: TGCGCCAGCAGCTTGGCCCCGGCGAACACTGAAGCTTTCTTT; CDR3 protein: CASSLAPANTEAFF
D gene: TRBD2; CDR3 length: 14; J gene: TRBJ2-3; V gene: TRBV24-1; CDR3 DNA: TGTGCCACCAGAGAAGCGGGAGGAACAGATACGCAGTATTTT; CDR3 protein: CATREAGGTDTQYF
D gene: -; CDR3 length: 17; J gene: TRBJ2-3; V gene: TRBV10-3; CDR3 DNA: TGTGCCATCAGTGACTTTGGGCGGGGTCCAAAGGGGGATACGCAGTATTTT; CDR3 protein: CAISDFGRGPKGDTQYF
D gene: -; CDR3 length: 14; J gene: TRBJ2-1; V gene: TRBV2; CDR3 DNA: TGTGCCAGCAGTGAAATTAGCGGCTACAATGAGCAGTTCTTC; CDR3 protein: CASSEISGYNEQFF
D gene: TRBD2; CDR3 length: 13; J gene: TRBJ2-2; V gene: TRBV7-8; CDR3 DNA: TGTGCCAGCAGCTGGGGGAGGGCCGGGGAGCTGTTTTTT; CDR3 protein: CASSWGRAGELFF
D gene: -; CDR3 length: 13; J gene: TRBJ2-3; V gene: TRBV6-4; CDR3 DNA: TGTGCCAGCAGTAGCGGGAGCACAGATACGCAGTATTTT; CDR3 protein: CASSSGSTDTQYF
D gene: -; CDR3 length: 14; J gene: TRBJ1-4; V gene: TRBV19; CDR3 DNA: TGTGCCAGTATGGGAGGTAGGGATCGCGAAAAACTGTTTTTT; CDR3 protein: CASMGGRDREKLFF